Listed below are T cell receptor beta chains from one sample, sequenced in a study of cytomegalovirus exposure and HLA in healthy donors. This table comes from immunoSEQ multiplex PCR, and its TCRdb copy is limited to in-frame clones, with some not included. Of 210,000 or so clones listed, around 88% are singletons. The sequenced material came from PBMCs. The receptor set was obtained from a woman aged 18 to 35 in good health and CMV-seronegative. Both conserved end residues are part of each CDR3. The order of the fields is CDR3 protein, V gene, D gene. A D gene is named only where the DNA matches it firmly.

cdr3_aa: CASTGQGADNEQFF; v_call: TRBV27; d_call: TRBD1
cdr3_aa: CASSIARVAYEQYF; v_call: TRBV19; d_call: .
cdr3_aa: CASSVDLGRLGYTF; v_call: TRBV9; d_call: .
cdr3_aa: CASSRAGAGESPLHF; v_call: TRBV25-1; d_call: .
cdr3_aa: CASSLGVYEQYF; v_call: TRBV7-8; d_call: .
cdr3_aa: CASSQGAGGPYGYTF; v_call: TRBV4-1; d_call: TRBD1
cdr3_aa: CASSSLYEQYF; v_call: TRBV27; d_call: .
cdr3_aa: CASSVGSLASAQYF; v_call: TRBV9; d_call: .
cdr3_aa: CSVAKLAGGPGWTYEQYF; v_call: TRBV29-1; d_call: TRBD2
cdr3_aa: CASSPGTDYGYTF; v_call: TRBV18; d_call: .
cdr3_aa: CASSLPWTSDGEQFF; v_call: TRBV5-1; d_call: TRBD2
cdr3_aa: CASRPDRVGANIQYF; v_call: TRBV6-5; d_call: TRBD1
cdr3_aa: CASSHLHGTSGPTYNEQFF; v_call: TRBV7-9; d_call: TRBD2
cdr3_aa: CASSSGLSGEKLFF; v_call: TRBV7-9; d_call: .
cdr3_aa: CASSPSGDPYEQYF; v_call: TRBV18; d_call: .
cdr3_aa: CASSTGGSNQPQHF; v_call: TRBV27; d_call: TRBD1
cdr3_aa: CASSPGQGTPYEQYF; v_call: TRBV6-1; d_call: TRBD1
cdr3_aa: CASSLLQVQGYGYTF; v_call: TRBV7-9; d_call: .